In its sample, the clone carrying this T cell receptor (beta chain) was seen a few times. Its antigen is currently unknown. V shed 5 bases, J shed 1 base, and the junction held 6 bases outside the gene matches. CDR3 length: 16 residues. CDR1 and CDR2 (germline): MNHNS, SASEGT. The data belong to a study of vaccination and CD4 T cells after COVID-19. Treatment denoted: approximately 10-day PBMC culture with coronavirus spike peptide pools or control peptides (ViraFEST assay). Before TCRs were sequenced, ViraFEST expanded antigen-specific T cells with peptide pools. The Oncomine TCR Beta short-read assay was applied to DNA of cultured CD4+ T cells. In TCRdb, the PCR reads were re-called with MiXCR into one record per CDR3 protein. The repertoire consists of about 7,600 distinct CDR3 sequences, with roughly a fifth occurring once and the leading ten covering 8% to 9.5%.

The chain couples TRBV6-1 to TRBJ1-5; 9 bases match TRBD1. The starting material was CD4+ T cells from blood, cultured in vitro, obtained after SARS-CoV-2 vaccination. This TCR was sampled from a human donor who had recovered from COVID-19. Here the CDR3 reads CASSQGQGGSNQPQHF. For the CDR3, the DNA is TGTGCCAGCAGTCAGGGACAGGGAGGGAGCAATCAGCCCCAGCATTTT.